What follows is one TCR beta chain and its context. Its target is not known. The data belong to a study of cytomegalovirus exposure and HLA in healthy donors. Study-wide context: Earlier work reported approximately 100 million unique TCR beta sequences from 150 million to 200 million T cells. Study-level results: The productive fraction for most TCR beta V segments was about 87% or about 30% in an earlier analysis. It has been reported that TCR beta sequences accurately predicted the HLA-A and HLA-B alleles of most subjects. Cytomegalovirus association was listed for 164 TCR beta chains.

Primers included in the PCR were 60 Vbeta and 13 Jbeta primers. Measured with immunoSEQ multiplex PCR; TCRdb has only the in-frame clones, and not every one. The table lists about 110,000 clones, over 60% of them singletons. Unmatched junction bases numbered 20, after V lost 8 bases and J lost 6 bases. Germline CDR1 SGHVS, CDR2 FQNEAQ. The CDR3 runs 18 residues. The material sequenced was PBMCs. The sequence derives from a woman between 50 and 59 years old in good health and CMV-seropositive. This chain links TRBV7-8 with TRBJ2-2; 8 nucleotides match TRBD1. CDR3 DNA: TGTGCCAGCGCATTAACTTGGGTAGGACAGGGTTTCGCCGGGGAGCTGTTTTTT. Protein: CASALTWVGQGFAGELFF.